A single TCR beta chain is shown here with its context. Its antigen is as yet unknown. The data derive from a study of T cell repertoires in aging, cancer and after chemotherapy. Study-wide results and caveats: No conclusions about immunological memory after chemotherapy can be drawn from the repertoire data.

This CDR3 is 14 amino acids long. Germline CDR1 and CDR2: SGHNT and YENEEA. V shed 5 bases and J 0 bases; nucleotides not matched to a gene: 2. Rearranged V-D-J TRB sequences were amplified with a mixed TRB-A/B primer pool. Each CDR3 protein is one row after TCRdb ran MiXCR on the multiplex PCR reads. The sample lists approximately 600 distinct CDR3 sequences; more than 25% were seen once. The template was genomic DNA from peripheral blood, not RNA. The chain couples TRBV11-3 to TRBJ1-2, with 8 bases fitting TRBD1. This sequence originates from a human donor with a solid tumor. The sequenced material came from blood. The CDR3 protein is CASSRTGSNYGYTF. The CDR3 coding sequence is TGTGCCAGCAGCCGGACAGGGTCTAACTATGGCTACACCTTC.